This T cell receptor beta chain was profiled in a study of low-dose radiotherapy and immunotherapy resistance in tumors. With TRAV- and TRBV-specific primers, first-strand cDNA was made, covering the alpha and beta chains. The TCRs were subjected to amplification over approximately 20 PCR cycles employing a constant-region primer in conjunction with a V-primer adapter. Via MiXCR, TCRdb re-called the reads, giving one row per CDR3 protein. This sample has 95,000 to 100,000 distinct CDR3 sequences; about a fifth occur once, and the top ten carry over 4%. The length of the CDR3 is 14 residues. V shed 5 bases and J 14 bases; nucleotides not matched to a gene: 13. Time point meaning: after trial treatment. The treatment: LDRT plus nivolumab, ipilimumab, low-dose cyclophosphamide and aspirin (RACIN trial). This clonotype was picked up many times.

The sequence was obtained from a male donor with prostate cancer. The chain is built from TRBV12-3 or TRBV12-4 and TRBJ2-3, with 10 bases matching TRBD1. The sequencing used PBMCs, collected after low-dose radiotherapy plus immunotherapy. CDR3 sequence: CASSPGTGATLRYF. CDR3 nucleotide sequence: TGTGCCAGCAGTCCCGGGACAGGGGCCACCCTTCGGTATTTT.